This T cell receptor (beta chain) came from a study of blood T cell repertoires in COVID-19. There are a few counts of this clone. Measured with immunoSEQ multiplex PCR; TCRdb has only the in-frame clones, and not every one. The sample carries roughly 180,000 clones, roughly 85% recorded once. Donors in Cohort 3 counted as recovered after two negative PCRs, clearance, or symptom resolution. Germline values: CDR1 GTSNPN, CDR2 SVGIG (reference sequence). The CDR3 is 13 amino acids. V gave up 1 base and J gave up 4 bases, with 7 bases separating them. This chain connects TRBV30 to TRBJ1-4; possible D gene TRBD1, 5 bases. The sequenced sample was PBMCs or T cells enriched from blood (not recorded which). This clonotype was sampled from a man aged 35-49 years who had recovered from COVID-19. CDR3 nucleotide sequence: TGTGCCTGGAGTGCGGGGGGTAATGAAAAACTGTTTTTT. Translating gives CAWSAGGNEKLFF.